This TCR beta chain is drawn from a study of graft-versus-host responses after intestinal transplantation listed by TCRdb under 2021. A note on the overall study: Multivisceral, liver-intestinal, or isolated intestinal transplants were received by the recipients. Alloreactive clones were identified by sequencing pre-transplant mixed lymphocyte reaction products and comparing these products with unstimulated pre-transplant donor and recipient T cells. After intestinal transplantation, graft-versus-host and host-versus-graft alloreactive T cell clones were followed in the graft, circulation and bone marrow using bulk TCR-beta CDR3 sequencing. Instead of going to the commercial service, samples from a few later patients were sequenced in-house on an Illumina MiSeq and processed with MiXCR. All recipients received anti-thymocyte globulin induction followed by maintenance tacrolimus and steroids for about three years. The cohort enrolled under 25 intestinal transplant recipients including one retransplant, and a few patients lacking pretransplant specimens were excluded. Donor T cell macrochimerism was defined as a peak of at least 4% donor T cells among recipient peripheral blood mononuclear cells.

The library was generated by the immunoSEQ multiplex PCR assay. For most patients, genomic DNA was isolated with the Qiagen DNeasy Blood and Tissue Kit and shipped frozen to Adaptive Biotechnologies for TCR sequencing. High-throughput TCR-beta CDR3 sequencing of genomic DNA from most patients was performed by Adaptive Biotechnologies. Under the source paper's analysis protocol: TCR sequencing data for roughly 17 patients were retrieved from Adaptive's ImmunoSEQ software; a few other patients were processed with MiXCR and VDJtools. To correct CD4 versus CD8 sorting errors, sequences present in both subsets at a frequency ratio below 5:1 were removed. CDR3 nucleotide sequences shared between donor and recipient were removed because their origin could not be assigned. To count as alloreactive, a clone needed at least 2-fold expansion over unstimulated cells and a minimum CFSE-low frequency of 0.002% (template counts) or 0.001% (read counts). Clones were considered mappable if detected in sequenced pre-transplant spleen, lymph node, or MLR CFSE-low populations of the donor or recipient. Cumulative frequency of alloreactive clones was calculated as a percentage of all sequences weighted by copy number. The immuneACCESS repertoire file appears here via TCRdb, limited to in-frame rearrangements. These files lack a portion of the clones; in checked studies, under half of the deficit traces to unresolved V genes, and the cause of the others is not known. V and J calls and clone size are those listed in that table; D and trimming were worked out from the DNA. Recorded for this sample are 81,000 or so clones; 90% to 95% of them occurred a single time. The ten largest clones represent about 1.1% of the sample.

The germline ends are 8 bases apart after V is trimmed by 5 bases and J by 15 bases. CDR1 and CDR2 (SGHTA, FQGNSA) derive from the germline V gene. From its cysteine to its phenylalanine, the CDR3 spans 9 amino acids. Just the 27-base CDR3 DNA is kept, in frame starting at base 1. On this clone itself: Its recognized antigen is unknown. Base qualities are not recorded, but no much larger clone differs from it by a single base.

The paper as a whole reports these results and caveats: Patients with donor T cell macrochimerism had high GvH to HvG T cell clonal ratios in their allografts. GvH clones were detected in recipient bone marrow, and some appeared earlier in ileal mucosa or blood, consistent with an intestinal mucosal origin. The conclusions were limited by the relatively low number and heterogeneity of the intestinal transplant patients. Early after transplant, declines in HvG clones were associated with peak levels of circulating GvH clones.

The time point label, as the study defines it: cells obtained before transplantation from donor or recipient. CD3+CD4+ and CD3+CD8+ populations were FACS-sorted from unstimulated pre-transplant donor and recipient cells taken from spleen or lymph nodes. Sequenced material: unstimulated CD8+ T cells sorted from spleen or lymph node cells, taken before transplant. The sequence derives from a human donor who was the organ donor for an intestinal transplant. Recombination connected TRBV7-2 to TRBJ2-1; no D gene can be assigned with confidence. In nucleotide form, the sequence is TGTGCCAGCAGCGGCCCGGGGTTCTTC. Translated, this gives CASSGPGFF.